Listed below are T cell receptor beta chains from one sample, sequenced in a study of T cells in Graves' hyperthyroidism and ophthalmopathy. TCRdb reprocessed the multiplex PCR reads via MiXCR and lists one record per CDR3 protein. This table holds about 350,000 distinct CDR3 sequences, about 16% found once. Input material: blood. These receptors came from a woman between 55 and 75 years old with Graves' ophthalmopathy. The CDR3 runs from the conserved cysteine through the conserved F or W. The order of the fields is J gene, clone size, D gene, V gene, CDR3 DNA, CDR3 protein. D genes are given only for firm matches. Clone size is shown for a subset of rows, as once, few, many or a class of expanded clone.

J gene: TRBJ2-1
clone size: many
D gene: NA
V gene: TRBV7-3
CDR3 DNA: TGTGCCAGCAGCTTAAGTGGCGGGAACACCTACAATGAGCAGTTCTTC
CDR3 protein: CASSLSGGNTYNEQFF

J gene: TRBJ2-6
clone size: many
D gene: TRBD1
V gene: TRBV20-1
CDR3 DNA: TGCAGTGCTGAGGACAGGGGGCGCATCTCTGGGGCCAACGTCCTGACTTTC
CDR3 protein: CSAEDRGRISGANVLTF

J gene: TRBJ2-7
clone size: NA
D gene: TRBD1
V gene: TRBV6-1
CDR3 DNA: TGTGCCAGCAGGGACAGGGGTATTTTCTACGAGCAGTACTTC
CDR3 protein: CASRDRGIFYEQYF

J gene: TRBJ2-2
clone size: NA
D gene: NA
V gene: TRBV29-1
CDR3 DNA: TGCAGCGTTCGTTGGGGAAACACCGGGGAGCTGTCTTTT
CDR3 protein: CSVRWGNTGELSF

J gene: TRBJ1-1
clone size: many
D gene: NA
V gene: TRBV20-1
CDR3 DNA: TGCAGTGCTAGCGCGGTCCCTTGGGGGAACACTGAAGCTTTCTTT
CDR3 protein: CSASAVPWGNTEAFF

J gene: TRBJ2-7
clone size: NA
D gene: TRBD2
V gene: TRBV6-2/TRBV6-3
CDR3 DNA: TGTGCCAGCAGCCCCGAGGGCGGGAGGTTCGGCGAGCAGTACTTC
CDR3 protein: CASSPEGGRFGEQYF

J gene: TRBJ1-6
clone size: few
D gene: TRBD1
V gene: TRBV18
CDR3 DNA: TGTGCCAGCTCGCCAACCACAGGGGGCAAGAATTCACCCCTCCACTTT
CDR3 protein: CASSPTTGGKNSPLHF

J gene: TRBJ2-1
clone size: few
D gene: TRBD1
V gene: TRBV25-1
CDR3 DNA: TGTGCCAGCAGTGGGTTTACAGGGGGCATAGGTAATGAGCAGTTCTTC
CDR3 protein: CASSGFTGGIGNEQFF

J gene: TRBJ1-5
clone size: many
D gene: NA
V gene: TRBV20-1
CDR3 DNA: TGCAGTGCTAGAGGGGAATATCAGCCCCAGCATTTT
CDR3 protein: CSARGEYQPQHF

J gene: TRBJ2-3
clone size: many
D gene: NA
V gene: TRBV5-1
CDR3 DNA: TGCGCCAGCAGCTTCTTGGCGGGAAGCCGCACAGATACGCAGTATTTT
CDR3 protein: CASSFLAGSRTDTQYF

J gene: TRBJ1-1
clone size: many
D gene: NA
V gene: TRBV6-1
CDR3 DNA: TGTGCCAGCAGTAGGGACTTTTCGGGGGTGAGCACTGAAGCTTTCTTT
CDR3 protein: CASSRDFSGVSTEAFF

J gene: TRBJ1-4
clone size: NA
D gene: NA
V gene: TRBV5-1
CDR3 DNA: TGCGCCGGCAGCTTGGGGGGAACTAATGAAAAACTGTTTTTT
CDR3 protein: CAGSLGGTNEKLFF

J gene: TRBJ2-5
clone size: many
D gene: NA
V gene: TRBV20-1
CDR3 DNA: TGCAGTGCTCAGCGGAATATCCAAGAGACCCAGTACTTC
CDR3 protein: CSAQRNIQETQYF

J gene: TRBJ2-7
clone size: many
D gene: TRBD2
V gene: TRBV5-1
CDR3 DNA: TGCGCCAGCAGCCTCCCGGGACTAGCGGGAGAATGGATTGACGAGCAGTACTTC
CDR3 protein: CASSLPGLAGEWIDEQYF

J gene: TRBJ1-3
clone size: many
D gene: NA
V gene: TRBV6-1
CDR3 DNA: TGTGCCAGCAGCACGGGGGCAGGGACTGAACGAAACACCATATATTTT
CDR3 protein: CASSTGAGTERNTIYF

J gene: TRBJ2-2
clone size: NA
D gene: TRBD1
V gene: TRBV12-3/TRBV12-4
CDR3 DNA: TGTGCCAGCAGGATGACAGGGGGCCCCACCGGGGAGCTGTTTTTT
CDR3 protein: CASRMTGGPTGELFF

J gene: TRBJ2-1
clone size: NA
D gene: TRBD2
V gene: TRBV10-2
CDR3 DNA: TGCGCCAGCAGTGAGGCGGCGGGAGTTCCCAATGAGCAGTTCTTC
CDR3 protein: CASSEAAGVPNEQFF

J gene: TRBJ2-4
clone size: many
D gene: NA
V gene: TRBV27
CDR3 DNA: TGTGCCAGCAGTCCAGGACTCAGCCGAGCCAAAAACATTCAGTACTTC
CDR3 protein: CASSPGLSRAKNIQYF

J gene: TRBJ2-3
clone size: few
D gene: NA
V gene: TRBV27
CDR3 DNA: TGTGCCAGCAGTTTATCGGGGGTTCCAGCCGCACAGTATTTT
CDR3 protein: CASSLSGVPAAQYF

J gene: TRBJ1-1
clone size: many
D gene: NA
V gene: TRBV29-1
CDR3 DNA: NA
CDR3 protein: CSVESFGPGAEAFF

J gene: TRBJ1-2
clone size: NA
D gene: NA
V gene: TRBV18
CDR3 DNA: TGTGCCAGCTCACCAACCCAGAGGCCTAACTATGGCTACACCTTC
CDR3 protein: CASSPTQRPNYGYTF

J gene: TRBJ1-1
clone size: many
D gene: NA
V gene: TRBV3-1
CDR3 DNA: TGTGCCAGCAGCCGCGGCTCGAGAATGAACACTGAAGCTTTCTTT
CDR3 protein: CASSRGSRMNTEAFF

J gene: TRBJ2-2
clone size: NA
D gene: TRBD2
V gene: TRBV5-1
CDR3 DNA: TGCGCCAGCAGTCCCGGACTAGCGGGAGGGCCGTCCGGGGAGCTGTTTTTT
CDR3 protein: CASSPGLAGGPSGELFF

J gene: TRBJ2-1
clone size: many
D gene: TRBD2
V gene: TRBV20-1
CDR3 DNA: TGCAGTGCCCTAGGACTAGCGGACTACAATGAGCAGTTCTTC
CDR3 protein: CSALGLADYNEQFF

J gene: TRBJ2-1
clone size: many
D gene: TRBD2
V gene: TRBV6-1
CDR3 DNA: TGTGCCAGCACTTTAGCTAGCGGTTTGGATGAGCAGTTCTTC
CDR3 protein: CASTLASGLDEQFF

J gene: TRBJ2-2
clone size: many
D gene: NA
V gene: TRBV12-3/TRBV12-4
CDR3 DNA: TGTGCCAGCAGTGACGCCTCTAGGGTCTTGGGGGAGCTGTTTTTT
CDR3 protein: CASSDASRVLGELFF

J gene: TRBJ2-1
clone size: many
D gene: TRBD2
V gene: TRBV5-1
CDR3 DNA: TGCGCCAGCAGCTTCGGGCTAGCGGGACTCTCCTACAATGAGCAGTTCTTC
CDR3 protein: CASSFGLAGLSYNEQFF

J gene: TRBJ1-1
clone size: NA
D gene: NA
V gene: TRBV13
CDR3 DNA: TGTGCCAGCAGCTTAGGCAGGGGAGAGACTGAAGCTTTCTTT
CDR3 protein: CASSLGRGETEAFF

J gene: TRBJ1-5
clone size: NA
D gene: NA
V gene: TRBV19
CDR3 DNA: TGTGCCGGTACATTTGGGGGTAATCAGCCCCAGCATTTT
CDR3 protein: CAGTFGGNQPQHF

J gene: TRBJ1-1
clone size: many
D gene: TRBD1
V gene: TRBV18
CDR3 DNA: TGTGCCAGCTCACCAGGGACAGGGCGTATGAACACTGAAGCTTTCTTT
CDR3 protein: CASSPGTGRMNTEAFF

J gene: TRBJ2-7
clone size: many
D gene: NA
V gene: TRBV29-1
CDR3 DNA: TGCAGCGTTGTCGGGAGTAACGAGCAGTACTTC
CDR3 protein: CSVVGSNEQYF

J gene: TRBJ2-3
clone size: few
D gene: TRBD2
V gene: TRBV27
CDR3 DNA: TGTGCCAGCAGTCCACCACTCGGGACTAGCGGGAAATGGGGCACAGATACGCAGTATTTT
CDR3 protein: CASSPPLGTSGKWGTDTQYF

J gene: TRBJ1-2
clone size: few
D gene: NA
V gene: TRBV20-1
CDR3 DNA: TGCAGTGCTAGGGGGGGTGAGAGTAACTATGGCTACACCTTC
CDR3 protein: CSARGGESNYGYTF

J gene: TRBJ2-7
clone size: few
D gene: NA
V gene: TRBV19
CDR3 DNA: TGTGCCAGTAGTCCAGGCCACCGCTACGAGCAGTACTTC
CDR3 protein: CASSPGHRYEQYF

J gene: TRBJ2-1
clone size: many
D gene: NA
V gene: TRBV6-1
CDR3 DNA: TGTGCCAGCAGTAACCGGGACGCCCATGATGAGCAGTTCTTC
CDR3 protein: CASSNRDAHDEQFF

J gene: TRBJ1-3
clone size: many
D gene: NA
V gene: TRBV7-2
CDR3 DNA: TGTGCCAGCAGCGCACGTCATGGGGAGCGTCCTGGAAACACCATATATTTT
CDR3 protein: CASSARHGERPGNTIYF

J gene: TRBJ2-4
clone size: few
D gene: NA
V gene: TRBV12-3/TRBV12-4
CDR3 DNA: TGTGCCAGCAGCTATGGGACAAGCCTAGCCAAAAACATTCAGTACTTC
CDR3 protein: CASSYGTSLAKNIQYF

J gene: TRBJ2-5
clone size: few
D gene: NA
V gene: TRBV5-1
CDR3 DNA: TGCGCCAGCAGCGTTGGGGTGGAAGAGACCCAGTACTTC
CDR3 protein: CASSVGVEETQYF

J gene: TRBJ2-3
clone size: many
D gene: NA
V gene: TRBV9
CDR3 DNA: TGTGCCAGCAGCGTAGCTGGGCGATCTTTGACAGATACGCAGTATTTT
CDR3 protein: CASSVAGRSLTDTQYF

J gene: TRBJ1-5
clone size: many
D gene: NA
V gene: TRBV27
CDR3 DNA: TGTGCCAGCAGTTTAATAGGCCCGACAGATTATAGCAATCAGCCCCAGCATTTT
CDR3 protein: CASSLIGPTDYSNQPQHF

J gene: TRBJ2-5
clone size: few
D gene: NA
V gene: TRBV4-1
CDR3 DNA: TGCGCCAGCAGCCAAGATCTAATGGAGACCCAGTACTTC
CDR3 protein: CASSQDLMETQYF

J gene: TRBJ1-4
clone size: NA
D gene: TRBD1
V gene: TRBV15
CDR3 DNA: TGTGCCACCAGCTGGGGACAGGGGGAAGAAAAACTGTTTTTT
CDR3 protein: CATSWGQGEEKLFF

J gene: TRBJ1-1
clone size: NA
D gene: TRBD1
V gene: TRBV2
CDR3 DNA: TGTGCCAGCAGAGGGACAGGGATGAACACTGAAGCTTTCTTT
CDR3 protein: CASRGTGMNTEAFF

J gene: TRBJ2-1
clone size: many
D gene: NA
V gene: TRBV6-1
CDR3 DNA: TGTGCCAGCAGCTCGTACTACAATGAGCAGTTCTTC
CDR3 protein: CASSSYYNEQFF

J gene: TRBJ1-5
clone size: many
D gene: NA
V gene: TRBV18
CDR3 DNA: TGTGCCAGCTCCCCAGGCCCCTATAGCAATCAGCCCCAGCATTTT
CDR3 protein: CASSPGPYSNQPQHF

J gene: TRBJ2-1
clone size: NA
D gene: TRBD2
V gene: TRBV7-9
CDR3 DNA: TGTGCCAGCAGCACGCCGGGACTAGTACTGTTCTTC
CDR3 protein: CASSTPGLVLFF

J gene: TRBJ1-4
clone size: NA
D gene: TRBD1
V gene: TRBV5-6
CDR3 DNA: TGTGCCAGCAGCTTGTTCATGCAGGGGACAGGGCCTAATGAAAAACTGTTTTTT
CDR3 protein: CASSLFMQGTGPNEKLFF

J gene: TRBJ2-5
clone size: many
D gene: NA
V gene: TRBV7-9
CDR3 DNA: TGTGCCAGCAGCTTATTTGGCGGGACGGAGGAGACCCAGTACTTC
CDR3 protein: CASSLFGGTEETQYF

J gene: TRBJ2-2
clone size: few
D gene: NA
V gene: TRBV5-8
CDR3 DNA: TGTGCCAGCAGCGCCATTGCGGGAAACACCGGGGAGCTGTTTTTT
CDR3 protein: CASSAIAGNTGELFF

J gene: TRBJ2-7
clone size: few
D gene: NA
V gene: TRBV25-1
CDR3 DNA: TGTGCCAGCAGTGATTTCGCCTACGAGCAGTACTTC
CDR3 protein: CASSDFAYEQYF

J gene: TRBJ2-5
clone size: many
D gene: NA
V gene: TRBV7-2
CDR3 DNA: TGTGCCAGCAGCAACCGGGCAGATCAAGAGACCCAGTACTTC
CDR3 protein: CASSNRADQETQYF

J gene: TRBJ2-3
clone size: many
D gene: NA
V gene: TRBV28
CDR3 DNA: TGTGCCAGCAGTCCACTAGCTCCCTGGGCAGATACGCAGTATTTT
CDR3 protein: CASSPLAPWADTQYF

J gene: TRBJ2-1
clone size: NA
D gene: TRBD2
V gene: TRBV28
CDR3 DNA: TGTGCCAGCAGTAGGGGACTAGCGGGAGCCTACAATGAGCAGTTCTTC
CDR3 protein: CASSRGLAGAYNEQFF

J gene: TRBJ2-5
clone size: many
D gene: TRBD1
V gene: TRBV10-2
CDR3 DNA: TGCGCCAGCAGGGGACAGGGGAGAGGAGAGACCCAGTACTTC
CDR3 protein: CASRGQGRGETQYF

J gene: TRBJ2-1
clone size: many
D gene: TRBD2
V gene: TRBV10-3
CDR3 DNA: TGTGCCATCAGTGAGTCGGGACTAGCGGGTGGCGGTGAGCAGTTCTTC
CDR3 protein: CAISESGLAGGGEQFF

J gene: TRBJ2-7
clone size: once
D gene: NA
V gene: TRBV6-1
CDR3 DNA: TGTGCCAGCAGTGTTTGGGACCGTAACGCCGAGCAGTACTTC
CDR3 protein: CASSVWDRNAEQYF

J gene: TRBJ2-5
clone size: many
D gene: TRBD2
V gene: TRBV7-2
CDR3 DNA: TGTGCCAGCAGCTTAGCGTTAGCGGGAGGTCAAGAGACCCAGTACTTC
CDR3 protein: CASSLALAGGQETQYF

J gene: TRBJ2-3
clone size: many
D gene: NA
V gene: TRBV28
CDR3 DNA: TGTGCCAGCAGTTTTCGGGACTCCCTAATAGATACGCAGTATTTT
CDR3 protein: CASSFRDSLIDTQYF

J gene: TRBJ2-5
clone size: few
D gene: NA
V gene: TRBV19
CDR3 DNA: TGTGCCAGTAGTATCCATCGGGGAATGAGAGAGACCCAGTACTTC
CDR3 protein: CASSIHRGMRETQYF